This entry is about one TCR beta chain. Its cognate antigen is unknown. This sample was taken from a study of T-cell memory formation after mild COVID-19. Study information: Each donor largely had its own TCR clusters.

Per the germline V gene, CDR1 is LNHNV and CDR2 is YYDKDF (reference sequence). With 0 bases removed from V and 6 bases from J, the gap between germline ends came to 3 bases. This CDR3 comprises 12 residues. Study-wide findings and caveats: Pre-infection memory carried some responding clones, suggesting that cross-reactive memory joined.

From the 5' RACE reads, TCRdb called clonotypes with MiXCR, one entry per CDR3 protein. The sample holds some 180,000 distinct CDR3 sequences, around a sixth seen once. V usage is TRBV15 and J usage is TRBJ2-1; D unresolved. Sequencing input: PBMCs or a T cell subset sorted from them (not recorded which). This TCR was sampled from a man aged 18 to 30 who had mild COVID-19 (a few samples of this study predate the infection). Cell type and time point are not known. CDR3 sequence (DNA): TGTGCCACCAGCAGAGATATCAATGAGCAGTTCTTC. Encoded protein: CATSRDINEQFF.